This entry lists 3 T cell receptor beta chains sequenced from one sample in a study of identical twins. From the 5' RACE reads, TCRdb called clonotypes with MiXCR, one entry per CDR3 protein. The sample comprises just under 650,000 distinct CDR3 sequences, roughly 7.1% of which are singletons, and 1.6% rests with the top ten. Another study also made use of these data, one on yellow fever vaccine responses in identical twins.

Sequenced material: PBMCs. These receptors all stem from a young woman in good health.

The CDR3 protein is CASSLEQLSYNEQFF. CDR3 nucleotides: TGTGCCAGCAGTCTCGAACAGTTATCCTACAATGAGCAGTTCTTC. The chain employs TRBV6-5 and TRBJ2-1, with unresolved D. Trimming shortened V by 5 bases and J by 1 base, and 12 bases separated the two germline ends. Germline V gives CDR1 MNHEY, CDR2 SVGAGI. The CDR3 has 15 amino acids.

This clonotype has a handful of counts. CDR3 residues: CASSQSRGSGYTF. CDR3 nucleotides: TGTGCCAGCAGCCAATCCCGGGGCTCTGGCTACACCTTC. The gene calls are TRBV3-1 and TRBJ1-2, with a possible D match to TRBD1 (5 bases). This CDR3 region has 13 residues. Germline loops: CDR1 LGHDT, CDR2 YNNKEL (reference sequence). The V gene lost 2 bases and the J gene lost 7 bases, with 11 bases spanning the gap.

This clonotype has ten or more counts. The chain uses TRBV7-9 and TRBJ1-1; 9 bases agree with TRBD1. CDR1 and CDR2 (germline): SEHNR, FQNEAQ (reference sequence). J was trimmed by 7 bases and V by 4 bases; bases with no gene match: 10. The CDR3 contains 15 residues. CDR3 in amino acids: CASSYKTGGIFEAFF. Written as DNA, the CDR3 is TGTGCCAGCAGCTACAAGACAGGGGGAATTTTTGAAGCTTTCTTT.